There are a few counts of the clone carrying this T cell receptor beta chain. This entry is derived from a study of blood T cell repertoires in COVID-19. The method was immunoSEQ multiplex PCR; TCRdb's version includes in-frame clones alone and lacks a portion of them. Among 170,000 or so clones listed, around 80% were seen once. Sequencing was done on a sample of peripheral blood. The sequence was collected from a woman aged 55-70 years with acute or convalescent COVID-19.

The CDR3 coding sequence is TGCGCCAGCAGCTTGGGATCCCAGGCAGTTGAAGCTTTCTTT. Translation: CASSLGSQAVEAFF. The chain employs TRBV5-1 and TRBJ1-1; unclear D gene. The CDR3 loop spans 14 amino acids. Trimming stripped 0 bases from V and 7 bases from J, with 13 bases between. Germline values: CDR1 SGHRS, CDR2 YFSETQ. Together with reference TRBV5-1 and TRBJ1-1, the CDR3 gives the full variable domain: KAGVTQTPRYLIKTRGQQVTLSCSPISGHRSVSWYQQTPGQGLQFLFEYFSETQRNKGNFPGRFSGRQFSNSRSEMNVSTLELGDSALYLCASSLGSQAVEAFFGQGTRLTVV.